This T cell receptor beta chain was documented in a study of cytomegalovirus exposure and HLA in healthy donors. Study in general: For the roughly 390 genotyped donors, 75% to 90% fell within the Caucasian-associated ancestry cluster. Findings and limits, study-wide: The authors later linked a missense DCLRE1C variant to TCR beta V- and J-gene trimming.

Germline V CDR1 and CDR2: MNHNY, SVGAGI (reference sequence). The CDR3 extends over 15 amino acids. V was shortened by 6 bases and J by 8 bases, with 19 bases between the two germline ends. As for the donors, each was a healthy bone marrow donor. The PCR had 60 Vbeta and 13 Jbeta primers. Generated by immunoSEQ multiplex PCR, the TCRdb table keeps only in-frame clones and is missing some. This sample yields roughly 130,000 clones, of which about three quarters are seen a single time; about 3% belongs to the top ten. This clone was detected only once. Its cognate antigen is unknown. The sequencing sample was made of PBMCs. This receptor was identified in a human donor in good health. This sequence joins TRBV6-6 and TRBJ2-2; tentative D call: TRBD1 (5 bases). CDR3 residues: CASRPRRREGGELFF. Written as DNA, the CDR3 is TGTGCCAGCAGACCCCGTCGCAGGGAAGGGGGGGAGCTGTTTTTT.